This T cell receptor (beta chain) was sequenced for a study of long-term antiretroviral therapy in people with HIV. Per donor, a minimum of one pre-ART and a minimum of two post-ART PBMC samples were available. A note on this clone: Its cognate antigen is unknown.

Whole-study findings and limits: Viral resistance, ART adherence and therapy changes all lacked available data. Once patients were on ART, diversity went higher but still fell short of transplant donor controls.

Assay version v3.0 of immunoSEQ was used, and it was run at survey level. Clones were read by immunoSEQ multiplex PCR, and TCRdb kept only the in-frame ones, dropping some. The table lists roughly 20,000 clones, around 80% of them singletons, with about 8.4% in the top ten. Germline assignment: CDR1 SEHNR and CDR2 FQNEAQ (reference sequence). The CDR3 is 14 residues long. The V and J ends lost 5 bases and 7 bases respectively, with 17 bases between them. This chain uses TRBV7-9 with TRBJ1-1; D call uncertain. Specimen: unsorted PBMCs, collected 4.1 years after starting antiretroviral therapy. This clonotype originated in a woman between 40 and 55 years old with HIV. In DNA, the CDR3 is TGTGCCAGCAGCCCTATAGGGCCCGGAGGTGAAGCTTTCTTT. Its protein product is CASSPIGPGGEAFF.